This T cell receptor (beta chain) emerged from a study of CD4 T cells in relation to SARS-CoV-2 and coronaviruses. Assay used: immunoSEQ multiplex PCR; TCRdb lists only in-frame clones, some missing. Altogether about 12,000 clones are present, over 65% being singletons, with the ten largest covering 6% to 9.5%. The study's findings and limits: SARS-CoV-2-driven expansion was significantly weaker in crossreactive than monoreactive clones. Each donor contributed either pre-pandemic or post-infection samples, not both.

This clone has just a few counts. Its antigen is not identified. This CDR3 comprises 14 residues. Trimming pared 2 bases from V and 0 bases from J, leaving 5 bases between. CDR1 SGHTA and CDR2 FQGTGA come from the germline V gene. The unexposed donors gave CD4+ T cells in about 2010-2019, prior to COVID-19. After more than eight days of culture, CD4+ T cells were isolated. The genes are TRBV7-3 and TRBJ1-3; D is undetermined. The sequencing input was CD4+ T cells from PBMCs, cultured in vitro. The receptor's source is a human donor in good health. CDR3 DNA sequence: TGTGCCAGCAGCTTATCAAGCTCTGGAAACACCATATATTTT. Its translation: CASSLSSSGNTIYF.